The rows below give T cell receptor beta chains drawn from one sample of a study of T cells in Graves' hyperthyroidism and ophthalmopathy. TCRdb re-derived calls from the multiplex PCR reads in MiXCR, one entry per CDR3 protein. The profile shows a few hundred thousand distinct CDR3 sequences, 15% to 17% of them singletons. Sequencing was carried out using blood. All receptors come from a woman between 18 and 29 years old with Graves' hyperthyroidism. CDR3s include the opening cysteine and the closing phenylalanine or tryptophan. The D gene is left open where the match is weak. Clone size is stated in some rows and not others, as once, few, many or a class when expanded.

>TRBV27|TRBJ1-2|.|few
CASSHLGGQGYTF
TGTGCCAGCAGTCACCTCGGGGGGCAGGGCTACACCTTC
>TRBV28|TRBJ2-3|TRBD2|many
CASSSGLAGPTDTQYF
TGTGCCAGCAGTTCGGGACTAGCGGGGCCCACAGATACGCAGTATTTT
>TRBV20-1|TRBJ2-7|.|many
CSAIADRSYEQYF
TGCAGTGCTATAGCGGATAGGTCCTACGAGCAGTACTTC
>TRBV20-1|TRBJ1-1|.|many
CSATAPNTEAFF
TGCAGTGCAACGGCGCCGAACACTGAAGCTTTCTTT
>TRBV30|TRBJ2-1|TRBD1|many
CAWGETGDEQFF
TGTGCCTGGGGTGAGACAGGGGATGAGCAGTTCTTC
>TRBV18|TRBJ1-1|TRBD1|many
CASSWDRGAFF
TGTGCCAGCTCGTGGGACAGGGGGGCTTTCTTT
>TRBV12-3/TRBV12-4|TRBJ2-2|TRBD1|many
CASSLRTGYGELFF
TGTGCCAGCAGTTTAAGGACAGGGTACGGGGAGCTGTTTTTT
>TRBV5-1|TRBJ2-5|TRBD1|.
CASSLNRGKETQYF
TGCGCCAGCAGCTTAAACAGGGGGAAAGAGACCCAGTACTTC
>TRBV24-1|TRBJ2-2|.|.
CATRRGGTGELFF
TGTGCCACCAGGAGGGGGGGCACCGGGGAGCTGTTTTTT
>TRBV6-1|TRBJ2-7|.|.
CASRSVFSSYEQYF
TGTGCCAGCCGTTCTGTTTTCAGCTCCTACGAGCAGTACTTC
>TRBV20-1|TRBJ2-5|.|.
CSAPGGQETQYF
TGCAGTGCTCCTGGGGGACAAGAGACCCAGTACTTC
>TRBV11-2|TRBJ2-1|TRBD1|few
CASSLDGDRSYNEQFF
TGTGCCAGCAGCTTAGATGGGGACAGGTCTTACAATGAGCAGTTCTTC
>TRBV4-2|TRBJ2-1|.|many
CASSQDKGYGQFF
TGTGCCAGCAGCCAAGATAAGGGTTATGGGCAGTTCTTC
>TRBV12-3/TRBV12-4|TRBJ2-1|TRBD2|.
CASSSRGAYNEQFF
TGTGCCAGCAGTTCTCGGGGGGCCTACAATGAGCAGTTCTTC
>TRBV2|TRBJ2-7|.|many
CASNSRDYEQYF
TGTGCCAGCAATTCGCGGGACTACGAGCAGTACTTC
>TRBV12-3/TRBV12-4|TRBJ2-1|.|many
CASSLGLFNEQFF
TGTGCCAGCAGTTTAGGACTCTTCAATGAGCAGTTCTTC
>TRBV7-9|TRBJ2-7|TRBD1|few
CASSTTGGDYEQYF
TGTGCCAGCAGCACGACAGGGGGCGACTACGAGCAGTACTTC
>TRBV2|TRBJ2-7|.|many
CASRRLVYEQYF
TGTGCCAGCAGGAGACTCGTCTACGAGCAGTACTTC
>TRBV20-1|TRBJ2-3|TRBD1|.
CSARTGRFADTQYF
TGCAGTGCTCGGACAGGGAGATTCGCAGATACGCAGTATTTT
>TRBV10-3|TRBJ1-5|TRBD1|many
CAIGGQGDQPQHF
TGTGCCATCGGTGGACAGGGTGATCAGCCCCAGCATTTT
>TRBV5-1|TRBJ2-2|.|many
CASSLGPGAGELFF
TGCGCCAGCAGCTTGGGACCAGGGGCCGGGGAGCTGTTTTTT
>TRBV19|TRBJ2-7|TRBD2|many
CASSTPLAGGREQYF
TGTGCCAGTAGTACACCCCTAGCGGGAGGGCGCGAGCAGTACTTC
>TRBV20-1|TRBJ2-7|TRBD2|many
CSANSGLASLEQYF
TGCAGTGCTAATTCGGGACTAGCCTCGCTTGAGCAGTACTTC
>TRBV5-1|TRBJ2-1|.|many
CASSLKGRTRDNEQFF
TGCGCCAGCAGCTTGAAAGGTAGAACTCGGGACAATGAGCAGTTCTTC
>TRBV7-2|TRBJ2-1|TRBD2|many
CASSLTEGRQREQFF
TGTGCCAGCAGCCTTACAGAAGGGCGACAGCGGGAACAGTTCTTC
>TRBV2|TRBJ2-7|.|many
CASSEVVAYEQYF
TGTGCCAGCAGTGAAGTAGTCGCCTACGAGCAGTACTTC
>TRBV3-1|TRBJ1-5|.|many
CASSPLDSNQPQHF
TGTGCCAGCAGCCCATTAGACAGCAATCAGCCCCAGCATTTT
>TRBV7-2|TRBJ1-4|TRBD1|.
CASSLAPQTGGWKLFF
TGTGCCAGCAGCTTAGCTCCCCAGACAGGGGGATGGAAACTGTTTTTT
>TRBV29-1|TRBJ2-1|.|many
CSVVGGGHTSYNEQFF
TGCAGCGTTGTTGGTGGAGGACACACCTCCTACAATGAGCAGTTCTTC
>TRBV4-1|TRBJ2-7|TRBD2|many
CASSVTSGNSNEQYF
TGCGCCAGCAGTGTGACTAGCGGGAACTCGAACGAGCAGTACTTC
>TRBV11-2|TRBJ2-3|TRBD2|.
CASSQTSGRASTDTQYF
TGTGCCAGCAGCCAAACTAGCGGGAGGGCTAGCACAGATACGCAGTATTTT
>TRBV2|TRBJ1-5|TRBD1|many
CASTFQGAANQPQHF
TGTGCCAGCACCTTTCAGGGGGCAGCCAATCAGCCCCAGCATTTT
>TRBV3-1|TRBJ2-7|.|few
CASSQSDGGLEQYF
TGTGCCAGCAGCCAAAGTGACGGAGGCCTCGAGCAGTACTTC
>TRBV4-1|TRBJ2-5|TRBD2|many
CASSQLPSGVGETQYF
TGCGCCAGCAGCCAATTGCCTAGCGGGGTTGGGGAGACCCAGTACTTC
>TRBV10-3|TRBJ2-2|.|many
CAISESRGQITGELFF
TGTGCCATCAGTGAGTCGAGGGGACAAATCACCGGGGAGCTGTTTTTT
>TRBV28|TRBJ2-2|TRBD2|many
CASHSLGGGTGELFF
TGTGCCAGCCATTCTCTGGGGGGGGGCACCGGGGAGCTGTTTTTT
>TRBV7-2|TRBJ2-7|TRBD1|many
CASSRTGDYEQYF
TGTGCCAGCAGCCGGACAGGGGACTACGAGCAGTACTTC
>TRBV7-8|TRBJ1-2|.|many
CASSLGGFDYGYTF
TGTGCCAGCAGCTTAGGGGGTTTCGACTATGGCTACACCTTC
>TRBV27|TRBJ1-6|.|many
CASREGQGGNSPLHF
TGTGCCAGCAGAGAGGGTCAGGGTGGAAATTCACCCCTCCACTTT
>TRBV6-1|TRBJ1-2|.|many
CASGPGILYGYTF
TGTGCCAGCGGTCCGGGGATTTTATATGGCTACACCTTC
>TRBV20-1|TRBJ2-7|.|.
CSARDGGRGTNSYEQYF
TGCAGTGCTAGAGATGGGGGCAGGGGGACTAACTCCTACGAGCAGTACTTC